This entry lists 6 T cell receptor beta chains sequenced from one sample in a study of regulatory T cells in long-lasting Graves disease. The time point denotes: newly diagnosed GD, antithyroid drugs for less than 3 months. Scientists built the TCR library using RNA that was extracted from PBMCs. In building TCR beta libraries, iRepertoire HTBI primers were used together with Arm-PCR of CDR3 regions. TCRdb re-called the multiplex PCR reads with MiXCR, one entry per CDR3 protein. The data contain around 420,000 distinct CDR3 sequences, roughly 15% of them singletons. This same sample was also taken into another study, of T cells in Graves' hyperthyroidism and ophthalmopathy.

Material: peripheral blood mononuclear cells (PBMCs), obtained at new diagnosis, from a patient treated with antithyroid drugs. These receptors were obtained from a woman aged 40 to 55 with Graves disease.

This clonotype was counted at least ten times. In nucleotides, the CDR3 is TGCGCCAGCAGCTTGACAGTAGGGCAGACCTATGGCTACACCTTC. Residues: CASSLTVGQTYGYTF. The chain combines TRBV5-1 with TRBJ1-2, with unresolved D. The CDR3 length is 15 residues. V lost 1 base and J lost 4, with 14 bases in between. Germline V gives CDR1 SGHRS, CDR2 YFSETQ.

This clonotype was recorded at least ten times. This rearrangement joins TRBV12-3 or TRBV12-4 to TRBJ1-5; D remains unclear. This CDR3 comprises 13 residues. The V and J ends lost 3 bases and 2 bases respectively, with 5 bases between them. The CDR3 sequence is CASSFEGNQPQHF. Written as DNA, the CDR3 is TGTGCCAGCAGTTTTGAGGGCAATCAGCCCCAGCATTTT.

This clonotype was counted a few times. The rearrangement links TRBV7-9 to TRBJ2-1, with D perhaps TRBD1 (5 bases). This CDR3 contains 14 residues. The V gene lost 3 bases and the J gene lost 6 bases, with 12 bases spanning the gap. Germline V gene data show CDR1 as SEHNR and CDR2 as FQNEAQ (reference sequence). The CDR3 bases are TGTGCCAGCAGCTTTGGCAGGGTTGGCAATGAGCAGTTCTTC. It is translated as CASSFGRVGNEQFF. The full variable domain, in which reference TRBV7-9 and TRBJ2-1 provide the parts outside the CDR3, is DTGVSQNPRHKITKRGQNVTFRCDPISEHNRLYWYRQTLGQGPEFLTYFQNEAQLEKSRLLSDRFSAERPKGSFSTLEIQRTEQGDSAMYLCASSFGRVGNEQFFGPGTRLTVL.

Only a few counts were recorded for this clonotype. CDR3 in DNA: TGTGCCAGCAGCCAAGTTTTCGGACAGAGCTCCTACAATGAGCAGTTCTTC. This codes for CASSQVFGQSSYNEQFF. The chain combines TRBV14 with TRBJ2-1, with D perhaps TRBD1 (6 bases). This CDR3 spans 17 amino acids. The V gene's germline CDR1 is SGHDN and CDR2 FVKESK. Deletions cut 1 base from V and 0 bases from J, with 13 bases between.

This chain uses TRBV2 with TRBJ1-5; 8 nucleotides align to TRBD1. V lost 4 bases and J lost 0; bases outside the gene matches: 5. This CDR3 comprises 16 residues. Germline V gene data show CDR1 as SNHLY and CDR2 as FYNNEI. CDR3 amino acids: CASSVDRANSNQPQHF. The DNA for the CDR3 is TGTGCCAGCAGTGTGGACAGGGCAAATAGCAATCAGCCCCAGCATTTT.

This clonotype has at least ten counts. This chain links TRBV10-3 with TRBJ2-7, with TRBD1 matching over 8 bases. This CDR3 is built from 15 residues. From germline, CDR1 is ENHRY and CDR2 SYGVKD. J lost 4 bases, V lost 3 bases, and 8 bases had no gene match. As DNA, the CDR3 is TGTGCCATCAGTGACGACGACAGGGGCTTTTACGAGCAGTACTTC. It is translated as CAISDDDRGFYEQYF.